These 23 T cell receptor beta chains were sequenced from one sample in a study of T-cell memory formation after mild COVID-19. TCRdb used MiXCR to reprocess the 5' RACE reads, holding one entry per CDR3 protein. The data hold hundreds of thousands of distinct CDR3 sequences, with approximately 27% observed a single time. What was sequenced was PBMCs or a T cell subset sorted from them (not recorded which). The receptors shown here come from an adult woman who had mild COVID-19 (a few samples of this study predate the infection). Cell type and time point are not known.

This sequence joins TRBV4-2 and TRBJ2-1; a weak D match, TRBD2 (7 bases). The CDR3 is made up of 16 amino acids. V was trimmed by 3 bases and J by 2 bases, leaving 14 bases between them. The germline gives CDR1 LGHNA, CDR2 YNFKEQ. The CDR3 DNA sequence: TGTGCCAGCAGCCAGAGGGCGGGGGCCACCTACAATGAGCAGTTCTTC. This encodes CASSQRAGATYNEQFF.

This clonotype was counted between two and nine times. The chain joins TRBV12-3 or TRBV12-4 to TRBJ2-1; TRBD2 aligns across 12 bases. The ends lost 5 bases at V and 8 bases at J; junction bases unmatched: 7. This CDR3 has 15 residues. CDR3 protein: CASSRPSGRAYEQFF. CDR3 DNA: TGTGCCAGCAGTCGACCTAGCGGGAGGGCCTATGAGCAGTTCTTC.

In its sample, this clonotype was seen a few times. This chain links TRBV5-1 with TRBJ2-7; a possible D gene is TRBD1 (5 bases). V gave up 0 bases and J gave up 6 bases, with 13 bases separating them. Per the germline V gene, CDR1 is SGHRS and CDR2 is YFSETQ. This CDR3 has 14 residues. CDR3 region: CASSLAQGSREQYF. As DNA, the CDR3 is TGCGCCAGCAGCTTGGCCCAGGGTAGTCGCGAGCAGTACTTC.

This chain uses TRBV29-1 with TRBJ2-7; D tentatively fits TRBD1 or TRBD2 (5 bases each). The CDR3 has 15 residues. Trimming cost V 3 bases and J 2 bases, with 17 bases left between them. Germline V CDR1 and CDR2: SQVTM, ANQGSEA. The CDR3 DNA is TGCAGCGTTGATGGGGCCGGGACCCAGACCTACGAGCAGTACTTC. It codes for CSVDGAGTQTYEQYF.

This clonotype was seen more than once but under ten times. The chain combines TRBV12-3 or TRBV12-4 with TRBJ2-7, with TRBD1 matching 11 bases. This CDR3 is built from 14 residues. J gave up 7 bases and V 7 bases, and 9 bases lay outside the gene matches. The CDR3 here is CASTSGTGGWEQYF. The CDR3 DNA is TGTGCCAGCACCTCCGGGACAGGGGGTTGGGAGCAGTACTTC.

The chain recombines TRBV7-9 with TRBJ2-5; 10 bases match TRBD2. The length of the CDR3 is 18 residues. The V and J ends lost 6 bases and 2 bases, in that order; junction bases with no gene match: 15. The germline V gene encodes CDR1 SEHNR and CDR2 FQNEAQ (reference sequence). CDR3: CASSSGGSLDRAQETQYF. The CDR3 nucleotides read TGTGCCAGCAGTAGCGGGGGGTCATTGGACAGGGCGCAAGAGACCCAGTACTTC. Filled out from reference TRBV7-9 and TRBJ2-5, the complete variable domain reads DTGVSQNPRHKITKRGQNVTFRCDPISEHNRLYWYRQTLGQGPEFLTYFQNEAQLEKSRLLSDRFSAERPKGSFSTLEIQRTEQGDSAMYLCASSSGGSLDRAQETQYFGPGTRLLVL.

This sequence joins TRBV6-5 and TRBJ2-6; D is undetermined. V gave up 0 bases and J gave up 0 bases, with 9 bases separating them. The CDR3 length is 17 residues. The germline CDR1 and CDR2 sequences are MNHEY and SVGAGI. CDR3 amino acids: CASSYSRWLSGANVLTF. The CDR3, as DNA: TGTGCCAGCAGTTACTCGCGATGGCTCTCTGGGGCCAACGTCCTGACTTTC.

V gene TRBV4-2 combines with J gene TRBJ2-7; D is unclear. Germline-derived CDR1 and CDR2 are LGHNA and YNFKEQ. There are 15 residues in the CDR3. Trimming cost V 1 base and J 4 bases, with 14 bases left between them. The CDR3 DNA is TGTGCCAGCAGCCAAGTGCGAGATAGAAGGTACGAGCAGTACTTC. Translated, it gives CASSQVRDRRYEQYF.

The V gene is TRBV6-1, the J gene TRBJ2-7; 7 positions match TRBD1. Germline assignment: CDR1 MNHNS and CDR2 SASEGT. The J segment lost 1 base and the V segment lost 8 bases, leaving 5 bases of the junction unmatched. The CDR3 has 13 amino acids. The CDR3: CASGTAPSYEQYF. In DNA, the CDR3 is TGTGCCAGCGGGACAGCGCCTTCCTACGAGCAGTACTTC.

This clonotype was observed a few times. CDR3 in DNA: TGTGCCAGCAGTTACGGCGAGCAGTACTTC. Its protein is CASSYGEQYF. This chain connects TRBV6-6 to TRBJ2-7; the D is unclear. CDR1 is MNHNY, CDR2 SVGAGI, per germline (reference sequence). The length of the CDR3 is 10 residues. V dropped 2 bases and J dropped 6 bases, with 2 bases sitting between them.

The V and J genes are TRBV7-7 and TRBJ2-3; TRBD2 aligns across 7 bases. Trimming removed 3 bases from V and 2 bases from J; junction bases left unmatched: 11. This CDR3 has 17 residues. Per germline, CDR1 SSHAT and CDR2 FNYEAQ (reference sequence). CDR3 sequence (DNA): TGTGCCAGCAGCTTGGGGCGGGGGACTTTCCTCACAGATACGCAGTATTTT. This encodes CASSLGRGTFLTDTQYF.

The chain is built from TRBV27 and TRBJ2-1, with D uncertain. CDR3 size: 14 residues. V was pared by 3 bases and J by 4 bases, with 10 bases between. From germline, CDR1 is MNHEY and CDR2 SMNVEV (reference sequence). This CDR3 reads CASSFHPLYNEQFF. CDR3 nucleotides: TGTGCCAGCAGTTTTCACCCGTTGTACAATGAGCAGTTCTTC.

This clonotype was observed many times. The chain employs TRBV4-1 and TRBJ2-7; TRBD1 is a possible D gene (5 bases). The germline CDR1 and CDR2 sequences are MGHRA and YSYEKL. V dropped 0 bases and J dropped 1 base, with 13 bases sitting between them. The CDR3 totals 16 residues. DNA for the CDR3: TGCGCCAGCAGCCAAGAACCAGGGATGATATCCTACGAGCAGTACTTC. Protein sequence: CASSQEPGMISYEQYF.

This chain's CDR3 is CASRSKGPGVGAYNEQFF. The DNA for the CDR3 is TGTGCCAGCCGAAGTAAGGGTCCAGGGGTAGGTGCCTACAATGAGCAGTTCTTC. This chain connects TRBV19 to TRBJ2-1; maybe TRBD1 (6 bases). The CDR3 length is 18 residues. Germline V lookup: CDR1 LNHDA, CDR2 SQIVND (reference sequence). V was pared by 9 bases and J by 2 bases, with 26 bases between.

This clonotype was seen repeatedly, ten times or more. The chain couples TRBV20-1 to TRBJ2-1, with a possible D match to TRBD2 (5 bases). In germline, CDR1 is DFQATT, CDR2 SNEGSKA (reference sequence). This CDR3 has 13 amino acids. V was pared by 3 bases and J by 9 bases, with 15 bases between. The CDR3 DNA reads as TGCAGTGCTAGCCTAGCAGGTGTGGGTGAGCAGTTCTTC. Protein sequence: CSASLAGVGEQFF.

The table lists this clonotype with a few counts. The chain carries TRBV27 and TRBJ2-7, with D possibly matching TRBD1 (5 bases). The CDR3 runs 15 residues. V lost 5 bases, J lost 0 bases, and 14 bases lay in between. Germline CDR1 is MNHEY and CDR2 is SMNVEV (reference sequence). For the CDR3, the DNA is TGTGCCAGCAGTGGGGCCGACAGTCCCTCCTACGAGCAGTACTTC. It specifies CASSGADSPSYEQYF.

The rearrangement links TRBV11-3 to TRBJ1-2; D gene uncertain. V lost 0 bases to trimming and J lost 7 bases, with 6 bases between them. The CDR3 consists of 12 residues. CDR1 and CDR2 from the germline V gene are SGHNT and YENEEA. Written as DNA, the CDR3 is TGTGCCAGCAGCTTAGATTCTGGTGGCTACACCTTC. This sequence encodes CASSLDSGGYTF. The complete variable domain, with remaining parts taken from reference TRBV11-3 and TRBJ1-2, reads EAGVVQSPRYKIIEKKQPVAFWCNPISGHNTLYWYLQNLGQGPELLIRYENEEAVDDSQLPKDRFSAERLKGVDSTLKIQPAELGDSAVYLCASSLDSGGYTFGSGTRLTVV.

This clonotype has more than one count but fewer than ten. The gene calls are TRBV7-9 and TRBJ2-3; the match to TRBD2 covers 7 bases. CDR1 is SEHNR, CDR2 FQNEAQ, per germline (reference sequence). This CDR3 comprises 14 residues. V lost 2 bases and J lost 3; bases outside the gene matches: 2. CDR3 nucleotide sequence: TGTGCCAGCAGCTTAAGCGGGACGACAGATACGCAGTATTTT. Protein: CASSLSGTTDTQYF. The entire variable domain, with the rest obtained from reference TRBV7-9 and TRBJ2-3, is as follows: DTGVSQNPRHKITKRGQNVTFRCDPISEHNRLYWYRQTLGQGPEFLTYFQNEAQLEKSRLLSDRFSAERPKGSFSTLEIQRTEQGDSAMYLCASSLSGTTDTQYFGPGTRLTVL.

V gene TRBV5-1 combines with J gene TRBJ2-1, with 9 bases identical to TRBD1. The germline V gene has CDR1 SGHRS and CDR2 YFSETQ. J was trimmed by 6 bases and V by 0 bases; bases with no gene match: 4. The CDR3 is 15 residues long. In DNA form, the CDR3 reads TGCGCCAGCAGCTTGGGGGGGACAGGGCCCAATGAGCAGTTCTTC. It encodes CASSLGGTGPNEQFF.

V gene TRBV20-1 combines with J gene TRBJ1-2; 7 bases map to TRBD1. The CDR3 is 13 residues long. V shed 3 bases, J shed 3 bases, and the junction held 4 bases outside the gene matches. Looked up from germline, CDR1 is DFQATT and CDR2 is SNEGSKA (reference sequence). The CDR3 DNA sequence: TGCAGTGCTAGTGCAGGGGGTTACTATGGCTACACCTTC. This translates into CSASAGGYYGYTF.

The V and J genes are TRBV20-1 and TRBJ2-3; D uncertain. V was cut by 4 bases and J by 2 bases, with 13 bases left in between. This CDR3 has 14 amino acids. Germline CDR1 reads DFQATT; CDR2 reads SNEGSKA (reference sequence). DNA for the CDR3: TGCAGTGCTATTACGCTCCCCACCACAGATACGCAGTATTTT. It specifies CSAITLPTTDTQYF.

This clonotype is a singleton in its sample. For the CDR3, the DNA is TGTGCCAGCAGTGTACCGAGACACTATGGGGTGACTGAAGCTTTCTTT. This codes for CASSVPRHYGVTEAFF. This chain uses TRBV6-4 with TRBJ1-1, with D unclear. This CDR3 has 16 amino acids. Germline V gives CDR1 MRHNA, CDR2 SNTAGT. Trimming removed 4 bases at V and 5 bases at J, with 20 bases between.

The sample holds a few counts of this clonotype. This chain links TRBV5-1 with TRBJ2-3; 15 bases map to TRBD2. CDR3 length: 16 amino acids. J lost 7 bases, V lost 4 bases, and 7 bases had no gene match. Per the germline V gene, CDR1 is SGHRS and CDR2 is YFSETQ. The CDR3 here is CASSTGLAGGRHTQYF. Here the CDR3 DNA reads TGCGCCAGCAGCACCGGACTAGCGGGGGGGCGTCATACGCAGTATTTT.